Presented here are 32 T cell receptor beta chains from one specimen sequenced in a study of regulatory T cells in long-lasting Graves disease. Arm-PCR of CDR3 regions with iRepertoire HTBI primers generated TCR beta libraries. TCRdb redid the calling of the multiplex PCR reads with MiXCR, one entry per CDR3 protein. The sample has around 400,000 distinct CDR3 sequences, 15% to 17% seen once. As for time point: newly diagnosed GD, antithyroid drugs for less than 3 months. The TCR library used RNA extracted from PBMCs. Sequences were derived from peripheral blood mononuclear cells (PBMCs), sampled at new diagnosis, from a patient treated with antithyroid drugs. The receptors shown here come from a female donor with Graves disease.

This clonotype was seen ten or more times. This chain links TRBV28 with TRBJ1-1; 7 positions agree with TRBD1. Looked up from germline, CDR1 is MDHEN and CDR2 is SYDVKM. The length of the CDR3 is 16 residues. J was trimmed by 5 bases and V by 2 bases; bases with no gene match: 11. The CDR3 DNA reads TGTGCCAGCAGTTTAAACAGGGGCCTCCGGGGAACTGAAGCTTTCTTT. Protein sequence: CASSLNRGLRGTEAFF.

This clonotype has at least ten counts. The chain couples TRBV5-6 to TRBJ2-7, with D hard to call. This CDR3 spans 13 amino acids. Trimming took 5 bases from V and 3 from J, leaving 12 bases between them. CDR1 SGHDT and CDR2 YYEEEE come from the germline V gene. CDR3 bases: TGTGCCAGCAGTCGCCGGGTGATCTACGAGCAGTACTTC. Residues: CASSRRVIYEQYF.

The chain combines TRBV3-1 with TRBJ1-1; 8 bases align to TRBD1. V lost 1 base and J lost 4; bases outside the gene matches: 5. Germline V gives CDR1 LGHDT, CDR2 YNNKEL (reference sequence). The CDR3 contains 15 residues. The DNA of the CDR3 is TGTGCCAGCAGCCAAGCGGGACAGGTGGGCACTGAAGCTTTCTTT. As protein: CASSQAGQVGTEAFF.

The chain joins TRBV27 to TRBJ2-7; perhaps D is TRBD1 or TRBD2 (5 bases each). The germline V and J ends were trimmed by 5 bases and 6 bases, with 11 bases remaining between them. The CDR3 totals 12 residues. CDR1 and CDR2 (germline): MNHEY, SMNVEV (reference sequence). As DNA, the CDR3 is TGTGCCAGCAGTCAAGGGACCCTCGAGCAGTACTTC. Encoded protein: CASSQGTLEQYF.

This clonotype occurred many times. This chain links TRBV7-3 with TRBJ2-5, with TRBD2 matching 9 bases. J lost 4 bases, V lost 2 bases, and 5 bases had no gene match. Germline lookup yields CDR1 SGHTA and CDR2 FQGTGA. This CDR3 region has 15 residues. The DNA of the CDR3 is TGTGCCAGCAGCTTAGCGGGGGGGCCGCTAGAGACCCAGTACTTC. Translating it yields CASSLAGGPLETQYF.

This clonotype has ten or more counts. The chain recombines TRBV3-1 with TRBJ1-2; unclear D gene. The CDR3 totals 12 residues. Germline CDR1 and CDR2: LGHDT and YNNKEL (reference sequence). The ends were cut back, 1 base at V and 8 bases at J, with 8 bases in the middle. As DNA, the CDR3 is TGTGCCAGCAGCCAAGGGGCGGCGGGCTACACCTTC. Protein product: CASSQGAAGYTF.

Ten or more counts support this clonotype. The CDR3 DNA sequence: TGTGCCAGCCGCGGACAGGGGAGAGGGGAGCTGTTTTTT. Protein product: CASRGQGRGELFF. The chain couples TRBV28 to TRBJ2-2, with TRBD1 identical over 9 bases. The CDR3 runs to 13 residues. Germline V gene lookup returns CDR1 MDHEN and CDR2 SYDVKM. Germline trimming cut 8 bases from V and 8 bases from J; bases unmatched to any gene: 6.

The chain uses TRBV7-2 and TRBJ2-4, with a possible D match to TRBD1 (6 bases). Germline assignment: CDR1 SGHTA and CDR2 FQGNSA. The V gene lost 6 bases and the J gene lost 2 bases, with 20 bases spanning the gap. This CDR3 comprises 17 residues. CDR3 loop: CASRDDRRSASKNIQYF. The CDR3 bases are TGTGCCAGCAGGGATGACAGGAGGTCCGCATCCAAAAACATTCAGTACTTC.

This clonotype was seen once. The chain joins TRBV6-2 or TRBV6-3 to TRBJ2-3; TRBD2 agrees at 7 bases. Germline loops: CDR1 MNHEY, CDR2 SVGEGT. V was pared by 6 bases and J by 3 bases, with 6 bases of the junction left unmatched. The CDR3 has 14 residues. CDR3 in DNA: TGTGCCAGCAGCCACCAAGCGGGAACAGATACGCAGTATTTT. Its translation: CASSHQAGTDTQYF.

This clonotype was seen at least ten times. CDR3 DNA: TGTGCCAGCAGTCCAACAGACAGGGGGGTGAAAGAGACCCAGTACTTC. Amino acids: CASSPTDRGVKETQYF. The gene calls are TRBV27 and TRBJ2-5; TRBD1 matches 9 bases. This CDR3 is built from 16 residues. Germline V gives CDR1 MNHEY, CDR2 SMNVEV (reference sequence). V was pared by 5 bases and J by 3 bases, with 10 bases of the junction left unmatched.

This clonotype occurred many times. The J gene is TRBJ2-1, the V gene TRBV15, with unresolved D. The CDR3 contains 13 residues. Germline loops: CDR1 LNHNV, CDR2 YYDKDF (reference sequence). Trimming shortened V by 3 bases and J by 10 bases, and 13 bases separated the two germline ends. The CDR3 DNA follows: TGTGCCACCAGCAGGCAGACTGGGTCGGAGCAGTTCTTC. Protein sequence: CATSRQTGSEQFF.

This clonotype has only a few counts. The genes are TRBV5-6 and TRBJ2-7, with 7 positions matching TRBD2. Germline V lookup: CDR1 SGHDT, CDR2 YYEEEE. Trimming took 8 bases from V and 7 from J; bases not matched to a gene: 18. This CDR3 is built from 15 residues. CDR3 in amino acids: CASQKPQRLGGEQYF. The CDR3 region has the DNA TGTGCCAGTCAGAAACCCCAGAGGCTCGGGGGGGAGCAGTACTTC.

The chain carries TRBV19 and TRBJ2-1; D is unclear. This CDR3 region has 12 residues. V was pared by 3 bases and J by 9 bases, with 9 bases between. Germline CDR1 reads LNHDA; CDR2 reads SQIVND (reference sequence). CDR3 amino acids: CASSIKATEQFF. For the CDR3, the DNA is TGTGCCAGTAGTATTAAGGCCACTGAGCAGTTCTTC. Supplemented by reference TRBV19 and TRBJ2-1, the full variable domain reads DGGITQSPKYLFRKEGQNVTLSCEQNLNHDAMYWYRQDPGQGLRLIYYSQIVNDFQKGDIAEGYSVSREKKESFPLTVTSAQKNPTAFYLCASSIKATEQFFGPGTRLTVL.

CDR3 sequence reads: CASSSRQGANYGYTF. CDR3 nucleotides: TGTGCCAGCAGCTCCCGACAGGGGGCGAACTATGGCTACACCTTC. The V gene is TRBV6-2 or TRBV6-3, the J gene TRBJ1-2, with 10 bases identical to TRBD1. Unmatched junction bases numbered 6, after V lost 6 bases and J lost 2 bases. The CDR3 loop spans 15 amino acids. Germline assignment: CDR1 MNHEY and CDR2 SVGEGT.

The J gene is TRBJ2-2, the V gene TRBV29-1; maybe TRBD1 (5 bases). The germline V gene encodes CDR1 SQVTM and CDR2 ANQGSEA. The V end was cut by 4 bases, the J end by 3 bases, with 9 bases between. The length of the CDR3 is 13 residues. Here the CDR3 DNA reads TGCAGCGTTGGGACACTGTACACCGGGGAGCTGTTTTTT. It codes for CSVGTLYTGELFF.

The CDR3 spells CASSEASVLDTQYF. CDR3 bases: TGTGCCAGCAGTGAAGCGTCAGTACTGGATACGCAGTATTTT. The gene calls are TRBV2 and TRBJ2-3, with D uncertain. Between the trimmed V and J ends, which lost 0 bases and 6 bases, there was a span of 10 bases. Germline values: CDR1 SNHLY, CDR2 FYNNEI. The length of the CDR3 is 14 residues.

There are a few counts of this clonotype. The J gene is TRBJ1-6, the V gene TRBV19, with 7 positions matching TRBD1. The CDR3 covers 14 residues. The V gene end was trimmed by 5 bases and the J gene end by 8 bases; junction bases not matched to a gene: 6. Germline values: CDR1 LNHDA, CDR2 SQIVND (reference sequence). Here the CDR3 reads CASSPGDSYSPLHF. DNA for the CDR3: TGTGCCAGTAGTCCCGGGGACAGCTATTCACCCCTCCACTTT.

This clonotype has ten or more counts. The V and J genes are TRBV5-4 and TRBJ1-1; D ambiguous. The CDR3 extends over 14 amino acids. V gave up 0 bases and J gave up 2 bases, with 8 bases separating them. Germline V gene lookup returns CDR1 SGHNT and CDR2 YYREEE (reference sequence). CDR3 bases: TGTGCCAGCAGCTTGGGGCTCACAAACACTGAAGCTTTCTTT. This gives the protein CASSLGLTNTEAFF.

This clonotype was seen many times. The rearrangement links TRBV27 to TRBJ2-7; 11 bases line up with TRBD1. Germline CDR1 reads MNHEY; CDR2 reads SMNVEV (reference sequence). This CDR3 has 14 residues. J lost 3 bases, V lost 7 bases, and 5 bases had no gene match. Written as DNA, the CDR3 is TGTGCCAGCACGCCGGGACAGGGGGGCTACGAGCAGTACTTC. This codes for CASTPGQGGYEQYF.

This clonotype appeared a single time. This rearrangement joins TRBV7-2 to TRBJ2-7; D gene unclear. CDR1 is SGHTA, CDR2 FQGNSA, per germline. Trimming pared 2 bases from V and 5 bases from J, leaving 10 bases between. The CDR3 runs to 13 residues. CDR3 nucleotide sequence: TGTGCCAGCAGCTTAATTTACGTCCACGAGCAGTACTTC. Its protein product is CASSLIYVHEQYF. Full variable domain (rest looked up from reference TRBV7-2 and TRBJ2-7): GAGVSQSPSNKVTEKGKDVELRCDPISGHTALYWYRQSLGQGLEFLIYFQGNSAPDKSGLPSDRFSAERTGGSVSTLTIQRTQQEDSAVYLCASSLIYVHEQYFGPGTRLTVT.

This clonotype was recorded many times. CDR3 nucleotides: TGTGCCAGCAGCTTAGGAAAGGGAACCCACGAGCAGTACTTC. Its protein is CASSLGKGTHEQYF. The J gene is TRBJ2-7, the V gene TRBV7-2, with D hard to call. In germline, CDR1 is SGHTA, CDR2 FQGNSA. V lost 1 base to trimming and J lost 5 bases, with 12 bases between them. CDR3 length: 14 amino acids.

This clonotype was counted at least ten times. CDR3 region: CASSLVQGSAYNEQFF. Written as DNA, the CDR3 is TGTGCCAGCAGCTTAGTGCAGGGCTCGGCCTACAATGAGCAGTTCTTC. This sequence joins TRBV7-9 and TRBJ2-1, with a tentative D call TRBD1 (5 bases). V was shortened by 1 base and J by 2 bases, with 12 bases between the two germline ends. In germline, CDR1 is SEHNR, CDR2 FQNEAQ (reference sequence). The CDR3 runs to 16 residues.

This clonotype was recorded at least ten times. The chain has TRBV27 and TRBJ2-7, with D possibly TRBD2 on 6 matching bases. This CDR3 contains 14 residues. V dropped 3 bases and J dropped 2 bases, with 11 bases sitting between them. Per the germline V gene, CDR1 is MNHEY and CDR2 is SMNVEV (reference sequence). The CDR3 protein is CASSFKGTPYEQYF. CDR3 sequence (DNA): TGTGCCAGCAGTTTCAAAGGGACTCCCTACGAGCAGTACTTC.

This clonotype was found a few times. The chain links TRBV4-1 to TRBJ2-2, with a possible D match to TRBD2 (6 bases). Trimming removed 0 bases at V and 7 bases at J, with 12 bases between. This CDR3 spans 15 amino acids. The germline V gene has CDR1 MGHRA and CDR2 YSYEKL. CDR3 DNA sequence: TGCGCCAGCAGCCAAGAGCCCCCAGCGGGCGGGGAGCTGTTTTTT. The encoded protein is CASSQEPPAGGELFF.

This clonotype came up many times. The rearrangement links TRBV27 to TRBJ1-4; no definite D call. Germline lookup yields CDR1 MNHEY and CDR2 SMNVEV (reference sequence). With 3 bases removed from V and 8 bases from J, the gap between germline ends came to 10 bases. This CDR3 region has 13 residues. This CDR3 reads CASSFSSGEKLFF. The CDR3 DNA sequence: TGTGCCAGCAGTTTTTCCTCGGGCGAAAAACTGTTTTTT. Drawing the rest from reference TRBV27 and TRBJ1-4, the complete variable domain is EAQVTQNPRYLITVTGKKLTVTCSQNMNHEYMSWYRQDPGLGLRQIYYSMNVEVTDKGDVPEGYKVSRKEKRNFPLILESPSPNQTSLYFCASSFSSGEKLFFGSGTQLSVL.

The table lists this clonotype with a few counts. The V and J genes are TRBV7-3 and TRBJ2-1; 7 bases are shared with TRBD2. This CDR3 is 20 amino acids long. The V and J ends lost 1 base and 0 bases, in that order; junction bases with no gene match: 15. The germline CDR1 and CDR2 sequences are SGHTA and FQGTGA. CDR3 loop: CASSLIAGGRGASSYNEQFF. As DNA, the CDR3 is TGTGCCAGCAGCTTAATTGCCGGCGGGAGAGGGGCTAGCTCCTACAATGAGCAGTTCTTC.

The sample holds many counts of this clonotype. Its ends do not fully match the called genes, so a read error is possible. V is TRBV13 and J is TRBJ2-5; 7 nucleotides match TRBD1. The CDR3 totals 15 residues. Germline CDR1 and CDR2: PRHDT and FYEKMQ (reference sequence). The CDR3: CASSRPGQRQEAQYF. DNA for the CDR3: TGTGCCAGCAGTCGACCGGGACAGAGGCAAGAGGCCCAGTACTTC. The full variable domain, rest sourced from reference TRBV13 and TRBJ2-5, is AAGVIQSPRHLIKEKRETATLKCYPIPRHDTVYWYQQGPGQDPQFLISFYEKMQSDKGSIPDRFSAQQFSDYHSELNMSSLELGDSALYFCASSRPGQRQEAQYFGPGTRLLVL.

This clonotype was counted many times. The chain employs TRBV20-1 and TRBJ2-7, with 7 positions matching TRBD2. Germline CDR1 is DFQATT and CDR2 is SNEGSKA (reference sequence). The V and J ends lost 3 bases and 3 bases, in that order; junction bases with no gene match: 11. The CDR3 is made up of 15 amino acids. This chain's CDR3 is CSARGPGLADYEQYF. The CDR3 region has the DNA TGCAGTGCTAGGGGTCCGGGGCTAGCGGACTACGAGCAGTACTTC.

In this sample, this clonotype turned up many times. The chain joins TRBV6-1 to TRBJ1-2; D may be TRBD1 (6 bases). Germline CDR1 MNHNS, CDR2 SASEGT. This CDR3 region has 14 residues. The V and J ends lost 8 bases and 8 bases respectively, with 21 bases between them. This chain's CDR3 is CASPSPDRLMGYTF. For the CDR3, the DNA is TGTGCCAGCCCCAGCCCGGACAGACTTATGGGCTACACCTTC.

The chain couples TRBV19 to TRBJ2-3, with 7 nucleotides matching TRBD1. Matching the DNA end better, TRBJ2-1 makes the J call doubtful. Per germline, CDR1 LNHDA and CDR2 SQIVND (reference sequence). CDR3 size: 11 residues. The CDR3 region is CASSIWDRQFF. The CDR3 region has the DNA TGTGCCAGTAGTATCTGGGACAGGCAGTTCTTC.

This clonotype was seen at least ten times. The chain is built from TRBV20-1 and TRBJ2-1, with 8 bases aligning to TRBD2. This CDR3 contains 15 residues. The trim removed 3 bases at V and 3 bases at J, leaving 7 bases unmatched. Germline V CDR1 and CDR2: DFQATT, SNEGSKA (reference sequence). This chain's CDR3 is CSASGGGPHYNEQFF. The CDR3 nucleotides read TGCAGTGCTAGTGGCGGGGGGCCCCACTACAATGAGCAGTTCTTC.

V gene TRBV10-3 combines with J gene TRBJ2-1; 8 bases are shared with TRBD2. The V and J ends lost 5 bases and 6 bases, in that order; junction bases with no gene match: 6. CDR3 size: 14 residues. The V gene's germline CDR1 is ENHRY and CDR2 SYGVKD. The DNA of the CDR3 is TGTGCCATCAGTTTAACTAGCGGTCCCAATGAGCAGTTCTTC. Its translation is CAISLTSGPNEQFF.